Listed here are 5 T cell receptor beta chains from one sample, sequenced in a study of neurological immune-mediated disorders. TCRdb ran MiXCR on the 5' RACE reads and lists one entry per CDR3 protein. The table includes about 20,000 distinct CDR3 sequences, around 14% detected once. Sequencing was performed on PBMCs. The source of these receptors is a female donor with HTLV-1-associated myelopathy (HAM/TSP).

This clonotype was picked up many times. The chain carries TRBV5-1 and TRBJ2-7; D not certain. The V end lost 0 bases, the J end lost 6 bases, and 13 bases lay between the germline ends. The V gene's germline CDR1 is SGHRS and CDR2 YFSETQ. CDR3 size: 14 residues. For the CDR3, the DNA is TGCGCCAGCAGCTTGGCCGGCATGGGTCGCGAGCAGTACTTC. This encodes CASSLAGMGREQYF.

Of note for this clonotype: The limits of the CDR3 on the DNA are not certain, so only TCRdb's listed CDR3 is given. This sequence joins TRBV7-2 and TRBJ2-7. Including both end residues, the CDR3 is 20 amino acids long. Germline CDR1 reads SGHTA; CDR2 reads FQGNSA. The CDR3 sequence is CASSFYICSATATNTYEQYF.

This clonotype was seen at least ten times. The V call is TRBV5-1, the J call TRBJ2-3; D remains unclear. With 2 bases removed from V and 1 base from J, the gap between germline ends came to 11 bases. Germline V lookup: CDR1 SGHRS, CDR2 YFSETQ. The CDR3 is made up of 15 amino acids. The CDR3 region has the DNA TGCGCCAGCAGCTTTTCAGGACCACGCACAGATACGCAGTATTTT. Translation: CASSFSGPRTDTQYF.

This clonotype was counted ten times or more. The rearrangement links TRBV27 to TRBJ1-2; the D gene is possibly TRBD1 (6 bases). Germline CDR1 MNHEY, CDR2 SMNVEV (reference sequence). This CDR3 region has 13 residues. With 5 bases removed from V and 7 bases from J, the gap between germline ends came to 14 bases. CDR3 in amino acids: CASSLMTGVGYTF. For the CDR3, the DNA is TGTGCCAGCAGTCTCATGACAGGAGTTGGCTACACCTTC.

This clonotype has at least ten counts. This chain joins TRBV14 and TRBJ2-2, with 9 bases identical to TRBD2. Trimming removed 6 bases from V and 1 base from J; junction bases left unmatched: 0. The germline V gene has CDR1 SGHDN and CDR2 FVKESK. This CDR3 is 14 amino acids long. The CDR3 DNA is TGTGCCAGCAGGACTAGCGGGAACACCGGGGAGCTGTTTTTT. This sequence encodes CASRTSGNTGELFF.